This T cell receptor beta chain stems from a study of T cell responses to AZD1222 COVID-19 vaccine. Study-level points and caveats: In a largely white British group with more females than males, clonal diversity was possibly underestimated. Unmutated variant regions are reportedly targeted by nearly half of spike-specific TCRs. Recipients of AZD1222 seropositive at baseline numbered only 6 or 7.

On this clone itself: Its specificity is unknown.

Deletions cut 0 bases from V and 0 bases from J, with 10 bases between. CDR3 size: 15 residues. CDR1 is SGHDT and CDR2 is YYEEEE in the germline V gene. Using immunoSEQ multiplex PCR, the repertoire was profiled, and TCRdb retains in-frame clones only, with some absent. Of over 150,000 clones in the sample, roughly nine tenths were seen once. This receptor was obtained from an adult in good health. The rearrangement joins TRBV5-6 to TRBJ2-7; D may correspond to TRBD1 or TRBD2 (5 bases each). Specimen: peripheral blood, collected on day 0 of MenACWY control vaccination. Here the CDR3 reads CASSLGWGISYEQYF. CDR3 in DNA: TGTGCCAGCAGCTTGGGGTGGGGGATCTCCTACGAGCAGTACTTC.